This T cell receptor (beta chain) was obtained from a study of blood T cell repertoires in COVID-19 (TCRdb year 2020). Background on the whole study: Samples covering the acute and convalescent phases of COVID-19 were provided by collaborators in the United States, Italy and Spain. The dataset comprised deeply sampled blood TCRbeta repertoires from subjects exposed to, actively infected with, or recovered from COVID-19. The material from the prospective study consisted of cDNA or gDNA derived from T cells, B-cell-depleted T cells, or PBMCs. Where available, HLA class I and class II types were taken from metadata supplied by the sample provider and were not determined by assay-based typing. The repertoires were released in a freely available public database meant as a resource for research on the immune response to SARS-CoV-2. Nearly every sample came with metadata listing a de-identified subject ID, COVID-19 status, age in years and sex. Samples were obtained from the ongoing ImmuneRACE study (first 160 participants) and from some 1,300 subjects provided by 6 global collaborators.

The full study reports these points: The quantity of clinical and demographic metadata differed by source and by participant and was supplied without curation.

Participants in the prospective study were aged about 18 to 95 years, lived in about two dozen United States geographic areas, and enrolled through a virtual design. In the prospective study, cohorts were assigned on the basis of participant-reported clinical history obtained from a screening survey and a study questionnaire. Recovered participants in ImmuneRACE Cohort 3 were defined by two consecutive negative NP/OP PCR tests, clearance by a healthcare professional, or resolution of symptoms. In the prospective study, mobile phlebotomists collected whole blood, serum and a nasopharyngeal or oropharyngeal swab from each participant. Prospective study participants could optionally give additional blood draws and questionnaires over an approximately two-month period. Before DNA extraction, prospective study blood samples were shipped either frozen or at room temperature. V sheds 0 bases and J sheds 2 bases, leaving 10 bases between their ends. The CDR3, from cysteine to phenylalanine, totals 16 residues. The DNA shown is the 48-base CDR3, in frame from base 1. Per the germline V gene, KGHDR is the CDR1 and SFDVKD is the CDR2.

TCRbeta CDR3 regions were amplified from genomic DNA by means of the immunoSEQ Assay, a bias-controlled multiplex PCR. Per the authors' processing: Within the assay, amplification of reference gene primers was used to estimate how many nucleated cells each sample contained. Sequence reads were collapsed and filtered to measure the absolute abundance of every unique TCRbeta CDR3 rearrangement. For each sample, productive Simpson clonality was calculated as the square root of Simpson's diversity index over productive rearrangements. As stored in TCRdb, this immuneACCESS dataset retains in-frame rearrangements with V and J assigned. A fraction of the clones does not appear; measured against another copy, unresolved V genes explain less than half of the discrepancy, and the remainder lacks a known reason. D and trimming come from the DNA, and the V and J calls and clone size come from that table. The sample has roughly 250,000 clones on record, around 84% of them singletons. The ten largest clones add up to roughly 1.7% of the sample.

A remark on this clone: This receptor's antigen is unknown. The input lacks base qualities; no much larger clone sits a single base away.

This receptor chain uses TRBV24-1 and TRBJ2-1, with TRBD1 tentatively as D gene (6 bases match). Input material: PBMCs or T cells enriched from blood (not recorded which). The TCR originated in a woman in her forties or fifties who had recovered from COVID-19. Here the CDR3 is given as CATSDLRQGTYNEQFF. The nucleotides read TGTGCCACCAGTGATTTGAGGCAGGGGACCTACAATGAGCAGTTCTTC.